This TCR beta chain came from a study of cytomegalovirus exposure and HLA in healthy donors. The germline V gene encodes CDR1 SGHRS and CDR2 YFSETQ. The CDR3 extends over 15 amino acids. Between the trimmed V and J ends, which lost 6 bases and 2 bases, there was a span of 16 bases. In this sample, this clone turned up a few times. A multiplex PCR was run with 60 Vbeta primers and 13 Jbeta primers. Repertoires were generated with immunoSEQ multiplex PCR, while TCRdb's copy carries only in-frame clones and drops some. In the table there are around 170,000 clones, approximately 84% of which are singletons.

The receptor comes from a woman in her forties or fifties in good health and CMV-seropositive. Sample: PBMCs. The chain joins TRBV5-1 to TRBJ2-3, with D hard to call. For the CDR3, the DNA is TGCGCCAGCAATCTTGGTTTCACAGTCACAGATACGCAGTATTTT. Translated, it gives CASNLGFTVTDTQYF.